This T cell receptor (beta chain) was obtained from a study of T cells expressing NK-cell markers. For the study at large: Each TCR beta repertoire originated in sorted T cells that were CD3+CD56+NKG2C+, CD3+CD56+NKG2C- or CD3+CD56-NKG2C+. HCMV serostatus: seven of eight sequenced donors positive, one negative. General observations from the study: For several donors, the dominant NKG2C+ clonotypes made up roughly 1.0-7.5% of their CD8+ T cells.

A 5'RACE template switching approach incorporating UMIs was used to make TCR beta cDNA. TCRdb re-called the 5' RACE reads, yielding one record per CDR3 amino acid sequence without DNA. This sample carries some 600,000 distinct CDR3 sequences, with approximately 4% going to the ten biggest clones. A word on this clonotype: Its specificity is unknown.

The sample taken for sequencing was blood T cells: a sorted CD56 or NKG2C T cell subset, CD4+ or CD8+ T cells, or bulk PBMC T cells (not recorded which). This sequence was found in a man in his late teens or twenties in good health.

CDR3 sequence: CASSLAGAGLSSYNEQFF. V and J are TRBV5-1 and TRBJ2-1; the D call from TCRdb, TRBD2, cannot be confirmed without DNA. The CDR3 consists of 18 residues. Germline CDR1 reads SGHRS; CDR2 reads YFSETQ.